This TCR beta chain originates from a study of Ad26.COV2.S vaccination and SARS-CoV-2 variants. About the research overall: Dosing was one shot or two shots 56 days apart.

Clones were sequenced by immunoSEQ multiplex PCR, and TCRdb holds only the in-frame ones, with some missing. Counted here are 200,000 to 300,000 clones, approximately 88% occurring once; the ten biggest clones make up less than 3.5%. Whole-study results and caveats: After vaccination, substantial breadth of spike-specific CD8+ and CD4+ responses was reported. Vaccinees displayed broader spike-specific TCR repertoires than placebo recipients.

Described treatment: about 20 received Ad26.COV2.S at low or high dose, single or two shots; 5 received placebo; per-sample allocation not given. Sampling occurred on day 63 after the first vaccine or placebo injection. For this clone: The antigen is undetermined.

This receptor was taken from a person aged 18-60 years who received the Ad26.COV2.S COVID-19 vaccine or a placebo. This specimen was peripheral blood, taken in a trial of Ad26.COV2.S vaccine versus placebo.

The CDR3 nucleotides read TGTGCCAGCAGCCCCAACCCCCTCCGGAACACTGAAGCTTTCTTT. Residues: CASSPNPLRNTEAFF. The chain carries TRBV11-2 and TRBJ1-1; D not certain. CDR1 is SGHAT and CDR2 is FQNNGV in the germline V gene. The CDR3 spans 15 residues. V shed 5 bases and J shed 1 base, with 14 bases lying between them.